These T cell receptor beta chains were read from a single sample in a study of T cell responses to AZD1222 COVID-19 vaccine. The table came from immunoSEQ multiplex PCR; TCRdb's copy has only in-frame clones and leaves some out. The table lists roughly 100,000 clones, approximately 88% of them singletons, with around 9.4% in the top ten. Source: peripheral blood, taken on day 0 of AZD1222 vaccination. These receptors all come from an adult in good health. Both conserved end residues are part of each CDR3. The order of the fields is clone size, D gene, CDR3 length, J gene, V gene, CDR3 DNA, CDR3 protein. D genes are given only for firm matches. Size tells how often a clone was seen (once, few, many) or the class of an expanded clone, and some rows leave it out.

. | . | 17 | TRBJ2-5 | TRBV24-1 | TGTGCCACCAGTGACACAGGGCTCGGATTTTACGGAGAGACCCAGTACTTC | CATSDTGLGFYGETQYF
. | . | 13 | TRBJ2-3 | TRBV19 | TGTGCCAGTAGTATCTGGGAAGCAGATACGCAGTATTTT | CASSIWEADTQYF
. | . | 15 | TRBJ2-1 | TRBV6-5 | TGTGCCAGCAGTTACTCGTTTCAGGGGAACAATGAGCAGTTCTTC | CASSYSFQGNNEQFF
. | TRBD1 | 18 | TRBJ2-4 | TRBV27 | TGTGCCAGCAGTTTTGGCCGCCGGGACAGGGAAGCCAAAAACATTCAGTACTTC | CASSFGRRDREAKNIQYF
. | . | 16 | TRBJ2-1 | TRBV28 | TGTGCCAGCAGTCCCCTAGAGGGTAGCTCCTACAATGAGCAGTTCTTC | CASSPLEGSSYNEQFF
. | . | 11 | TRBJ2-7 | TRBV19 | TGTGCCAGTAGTATACGCAACGAGCAGTACTTC | CASSIRNEQYF
. | TRBD1 | 15 | TRBJ1-5 | TRBV27 | TGTGCCAGCAGTTCACAGGGGAATGGCAATCAGCCCCAGCATTTT | CASSSQGNGNQPQHF
. | TRBD2 | 17 | TRBJ2-7 | TRBV11-2 | TGTGCCACCCGAGACCCGGGACTAGCGGGAGGAGGTAGGGAGCAGTACTTC | CATRDPGLAGGGREQYF
. | . | 15 | TRBJ1-5 | TRBV28 | TGTGCCAGCAGTCCTGACGGGATTCTCAATCAGCCCCAGCATTTT | CASSPDGILNQPQHF
. | . | 13 | TRBJ2-7 | TRBV2 | TGTGCCTCCAAAGGGCGGGCAGGGAACGAGCAGTACTTC | CASKGRAGNEQYF
once | TRBD1 | 20 | TRBJ2-5 | TRBV3-1/TRBV3-2 | TGTGCCAGCAGCCAAGAGGCGTATTTTCGGGACAGGGCTGGACAAGAGACCCAGTACTTC | CASSQEAYFRDRAGQETQYF
. | . | 14 | TRBJ2-1 | TRBV28 | TGTGCCAGCAGCCCCCAGGGATTTCCCAATGAGCAGTTCTTC | CASSPQGFPNEQFF
. | . | 13 | TRBJ2-1 | TRBV7-7 | TGTGCCAGCAGCTCTAGGTCGGGCAATGAGCAGTTCTTC | CASSSRSGNEQFF
. | . | 13 | TRBJ2-1 | TRBV27 | TGTGCCAGCAGTCTAAAGCCCTACAATGAGCAGTTCTTC | CASSLKPYNEQFF
. | . | 15 | TRBJ2-7 | TRBV7-3 | TGTGCCAGCAGCTCGGCCCATGGGGGGTCCTACGAGCAGTACTTC | CASSSAHGGSYEQYF
. | TRBD1 | 14 | TRBJ1-4 | TRBV6-6 | TGTGCCAGCAGTTACTCGGACAGGTTAGAAAAACTGTTTTTT | CASSYSDRLEKLFF
. | TRBD2 | 15 | TRBJ2-5 | TRBV5-1 | TGCGCCAGCAGCCCCGTTTGGACTAGCGGGGAGACCCAGTACTTC | CASSPVWTSGETQYF
. | . | 15 | TRBJ1-5 | TRBV30 | TGTGCCTGGAGTGTAGGACTGCTTGGCAATCAGCCCCAGCATTTT | CAWSVGLLGNQPQHF
. | TRBD1 | 15 | TRBJ1-5 | TRBV28 | TGTGCCAGCAGTTTCGACAGGGTCGGCAATCAGCCCCAGCATTTT | CASSFDRVGNQPQHF
once | . | 18 | TRBJ1-3 | TRBV28 | TGTGCCAGCAGTTGGCGGGCCACTCAACTCCACTCTGGAAACACCATATATTTT | CASSWRATQLHSGNTIYF
. | . | 15 | TRBJ1-5 | TRBV6-1 | TGTGCCAGCAGTGAATTGGGGGCTGGCAACCAGCCCCAGCATTTT | CASSELGAGNQPQHF
. | TRBD1 | 15 | TRBJ1-2 | TRBV3-1/TRBV3-2 | TGTGCCAGCAGCCTCACACAGGGGGCGCGGTATGGCTACACCTTC | CASSLTQGARYGYTF
. | . | 15 | TRBJ1-6 | TRBV7-9 | TGTGCCAGCAGCTCGATGGTGTCCTATAATTCACCCCTCCACTTT | CASSSMVSYNSPLHF
. | . | 14 | TRBJ2-3 | TRBV27 | TGTGCCAGCTCAGGGGCAGGCTACACAGATACGCAGTATTTT | CASSGAGYTDTQYF
. | . | 15 | TRBJ2-2 | TRBV4-3 | TGCGCCAGCAGCCAAGAGGACGGAAACACCGGGGAGCTGTTTTTT | CASSQEDGNTGELFF
. | . | 15 | TRBJ1-2 | TRBV15 | TGTGCCACCAGCACGAGGGGCACCCTTAACTATGGCTACACCTTC | CATSTRGTLNYGYTF
. | . | 14 | TRBJ1-5 | TRBV19 | TGTGCCAGTAGTACCCAGAAAGGGCATCAGCCCCAGCATTTT | CASSTQKGHQPQHF
. | TRBD2 | 14 | TRBJ2-3 | TRBV28 | TGTGCCAGCATTTCGGGAGGGCCCGAAGATACGCAGTATTTT | CASISGGPEDTQYF
. | . | 13 | TRBJ1-2 | TRBV7-2 | TGTGCCAGCAGCTTAGTAATCAGGCGTGGCTACACCTTC | CASSLVIRRGYTF
. | . | 14 | TRBJ1-4 | TRBV19 | TGTGCCAGCACCACCAGGGCAAAGGATGAAAAACTGTTTTTT | CASTTRAKDEKLFF
. | . | 16 | TRBJ1-3 | TRBV28 | TGTGCCAGCAATGGTTTTCTCGGGACGGTTGGAAACACCATATATTTT | CASNGFLGTVGNTIYF
once | . | 14 | TRBJ1-2 | TRBV19 | TGTGCCAGTAGTATTAGGGAGACGGTCTATGGCTACACCTTC | CASSIRETVYGYTF
. | . | 12 | TRBJ1-1 | TRBV28 | TGTGCCAGCAGTCCCGTAGGGACTGAAGCTTTCTTT | CASSPVGTEAFF
. | TRBD1 | 14 | TRBJ2-1 | TRBV7-7 | TGTGCCAGCAGCTTCAGTGGACAGGGTGGGAAGCAGTTCTTC | CASSFSGQGGKQFF
. | . | 15 | TRBJ1-5 | TRBV10-3 | TGTGCCATCTCCCTAGGGTTGACTACGAATCAGCCCCAGCATTTT | CAISLGLTTNQPQHF
. | . | 15 | TRBJ2-1 | TRBV24-1 | TGTGCCACCAGAGGGGGTGCCAGCTCCTACAATGAGCAGTTCTTC | CATRGGASSYNEQFF
. | TRBD2 | 15 | TRBJ2-3 | TRBV5-1 | TGCGCCAGCAGCTTAACTAGCGGGGGGGCCTATACGCAGTATTTT | CASSLTSGGAYTQYF
. | . | 19 | TRBJ1-4 | TRBV4-3 | TGCGCCAGCAGCCAAGGTTCGAGATTAGGGCGGCGGGGCGCAGAAAAACTGTTTTTT | CASSQGSRLGRRGAEKLFF
few | . | 16 | TRBJ1-3 | TRBV9 | TGTGCCAGCAGCGTAGCTACCGGAAGGGAGTGGGACACCATATATTTT | CASSVATGREWDTIYF
. | . | 15 | TRBJ1-4 | TRBV5-1 | TGCGCCAGCAGGGCCCAACGGGGCTCTTTAGAAAAACTGTTTTTT | CASRAQRGSLEKLFF
. | . | 16 | TRBJ1-2 | TRBV19 | TGTGCCAGTAAGGGGGGCAGGGCCCACTTAAACTATGGCTACACCTTC | CASKGGRAHLNYGYTF
. | . | 13 | TRBJ2-7 | TRBV27 | TGTGCCAGCGCCCCCCGAAGGGCTTACGAGCAGTACTTC | CASAPRRAYEQYF
. | . | 15 | TRBJ2-1 | TRBV7-9 | TGTGCCAGCAGCACCGACAGAGATTATTACAATGAGCAGTTCTTC | CASSTDRDYYNEQFF
. | TRBD2 | 15 | TRBJ2-3 | TRBV15 | TGTGCCACCTCAGTACGGGGGGGCGACACAGATACGCAGTATTTT | CATSVRGGDTDTQYF
. | . | 16 | TRBJ1-4 | TRBV19 | TGTGCCAGTAGTCAACGCCAGGGTGGAAAGGCTGAAAAACTGTTTTTT | CASSQRQGGKAEKLFF
. | TRBD1 | 15 | TRBJ1-2 | TRBV7-6 | TGTGCCAGCAGTTCCGGGACAGGGGCCCCTGAGGGCTACACCTTC | CASSSGTGAPEGYTF
. | . | 15 | TRBJ1-2 | TRBV3-1/TRBV3-2 | TGTGCCAGCAGCCTTAACGACAGGCAGAACTATGGCTACACCTTC | CASSLNDRQNYGYTF